The T cell receptor (beta chain) under discussion was sequenced for a study of blood T cell repertoires in COVID-19. Overall study context: The United States, Italy and Spain supplied acute and convalescent COVID-19 samples. The analysed material was cDNA or gDNA that came from T cells, B-cell-depleted T cells, or PBMCs.

The germline CDR1 and CDR2 sequences are SNHLY and FYNNEI. CDR3 size: 14 residues. V lost 1 base and J 5 bases, leaving 11 bases between the germline ends. As originally analysed: Researchers report that nucleated cell counts were estimated from reference gene primer amplification. The assay was immunoSEQ multiplex PCR, and TCRdb's table has in-frame clones only and misses some. Clone size and the V and J calls come from that table; the DNA yielded D and trimming. The table shows roughly 160,000 clones, with approximately 83% occurring only once. This chain connects TRBV2 to TRBJ2-5, with TRBD1 as a possible D gene (6 bases). The sequence came from a man in his 60s with acute or convalescent COVID-19. Material for sequencing was peripheral blood. The CDR3 DNA follows: TGTGCCAGCAGTGAAGGGGACATTATGGAGACCCAGTACTTC. This codes for CASSEGDIMETQYF.